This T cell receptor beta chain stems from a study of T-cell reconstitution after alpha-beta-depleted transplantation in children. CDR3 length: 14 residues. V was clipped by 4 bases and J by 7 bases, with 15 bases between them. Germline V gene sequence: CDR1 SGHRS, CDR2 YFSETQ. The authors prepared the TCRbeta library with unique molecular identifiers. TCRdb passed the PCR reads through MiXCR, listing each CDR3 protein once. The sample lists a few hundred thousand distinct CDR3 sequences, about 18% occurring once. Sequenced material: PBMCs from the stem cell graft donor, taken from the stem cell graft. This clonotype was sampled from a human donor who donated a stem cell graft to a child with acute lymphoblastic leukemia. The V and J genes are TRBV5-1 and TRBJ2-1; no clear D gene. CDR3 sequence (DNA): TGCGCCAGCAGCCTGTATCGCGTCGGGAATGAGCAGTTCTTC. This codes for CASSLYRVGNEQFF. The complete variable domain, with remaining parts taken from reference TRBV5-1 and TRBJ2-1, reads KAGVTQTPRYLIKTRGQQVTLSCSPISGHRSVSWYQQTPGQGLQFLFEYFSETQRNKGNFPGRFSGRQFSNSRSEMNVSTLELGDSALYLCASSLYRVGNEQFFGPGTRLTVL.